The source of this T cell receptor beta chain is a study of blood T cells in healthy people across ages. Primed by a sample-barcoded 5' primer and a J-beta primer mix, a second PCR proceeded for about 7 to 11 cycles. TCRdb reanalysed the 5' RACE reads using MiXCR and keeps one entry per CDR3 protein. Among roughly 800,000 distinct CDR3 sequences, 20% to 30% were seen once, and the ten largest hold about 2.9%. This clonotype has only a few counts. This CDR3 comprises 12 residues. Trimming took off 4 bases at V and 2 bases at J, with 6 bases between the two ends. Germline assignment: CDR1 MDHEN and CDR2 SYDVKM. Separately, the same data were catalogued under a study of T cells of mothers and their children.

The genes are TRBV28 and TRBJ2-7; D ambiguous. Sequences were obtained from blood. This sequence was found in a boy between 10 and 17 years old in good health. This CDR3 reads CASSSPPYEQYF. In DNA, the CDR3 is TGTGCCAGCAGTTCCCCCCCCTACGAGCAGTACTTC. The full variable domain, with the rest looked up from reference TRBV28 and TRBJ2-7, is DVKVTQSSRYLVKRTGEKVFLECVQDMDHENMFWYRQDPGLGLRLIYFSYDVKMKEKGDIPEGYSVSREKKERFSLILESASTNQTSMYLCASSSPPYEQYFGPGTRLTVT.